This is a list of T cell receptor beta chains from one sample in a study of blood T cells in healthy people across ages. TCRdb reprocessed the 5' RACE reads via MiXCR and lists one record per CDR3 protein. The sample carries some 1.4 million distinct CDR3 sequences, 42% recorded once. The source material was blood. These receptor sequences come from a woman aged 18-29 years in good health. Both conserved end residues are part of each CDR3. A D gene is named only where the DNA matches it firmly. The size entry is marked missing in some rows and otherwise reads once, few, many or a size class.

TRBD1,.,TRBJ2-7,TRBV7-2,CASSLETRTGVEQYF,TGTGCCAGCAGCTTAGAAACGAGGACAGGGGTCGAGCAGTACTTC
TRBD1,many,TRBJ1-1,TRBV12-3/TRBV12-4,CASSFGTGGTEAFF,TGTGCCAGCAGTTTCGGGACAGGGGGTACTGAAGCTTTCTTT
TRBD2,few,TRBJ2-1,TRBV4-1,CASSHLIGTSTSEQFF,TGCGCCAGCAGCCACCTGATAGGGACTAGCACCTCCGAGCAGTTCTTC
.,.,TRBJ2-1,TRBV14,CASSQVGALGQFF,TGTGCCAGCAGCCAAGTGGGCGCCTTAGGGCAGTTCTTC
.,.,TRBJ1-6,TRBV10-3,CAIGVDSRANSPLHF,TGTGCCATCGGTGTGGACTCAAGGGCTAATTCACCCCTCCACTTT
.,.,TRBJ2-5,TRBV20-1,CSARDPTSELQETQYF,TGCAGTGCTAGAGATCCTACGAGCGAGCTACAAGAGACCCAGTACTTC
.,.,TRBJ1-1,TRBV5-1,CASSFAGDSYTEAFF,TGCGCCAGCAGCTTTGCGGGGGATTCGTACACTGAAGCTTTCTTT
.,few,TRBJ2-7,TRBV20-1,CSAMSGIALNYEQYF,TGCAGTGCTATGTCGGGTATAGCGTTGAATTACGAGCAGTACTTC
.,.,TRBJ1-2,TRBV25-1,CASSEYGDYGYTF,TGTGCCAGCAGTGAGTATGGAGACTATGGCTACACCTTC
.,.,TRBJ1-5,TRBV28,CSSRTMGSTSNQPQHF,TGTTCCAGCAGGACTATGGGGTCAACTAGCAATCAGCCCCAGCATTTT
TRBD2,.,TRBJ2-1,TRBV29-1,CSVEERGLAGRSSYNEQFF,TGCAGCGTTGAAGAACGAGGACTAGCGGGGCGAAGCTCCTACAATGAGCAGTTCTTC
.,.,TRBJ1-4,TRBV3-1,CASSQDQTGPEKLFF,TGTGCCAGCAGCCAAGATCAAACAGGGCCTGAAAAACTGTTTTTT
TRBD1,many,TRBJ2-1,TRBV27,CASSKKPRTGDNEQFF,TGTGCCAGCAGTAAAAAACCCCGGACAGGAGATAATGAGCAGTTCTTC
TRBD1,few,TRBJ1-2,TRBV6-5,CASSTDRARGYTF,TGTGCCAGCAGTACCGACAGGGCCCGCGGCTACACCTTC
.,.,TRBJ2-1,TRBV27,CASTVYQGGNEQFF,TGTGCCAGCACCGTATACCAGGGGGGCAATGAGCAGTTCTTC
.,.,TRBJ1-5,TRBV4-1,CASSNGRYQPQHF,TGCGCCAGCAGCAATGGTAGATATCAGCCCCAGCATTTT
.,.,TRBJ2-7,TRBV6-2/TRBV6-3,CASSPAAGPSYEQYF,TGTGCCAGCAGTCCCGCCGCAGGGCCCTCCTACGAGCAGTACTTC
.,.,TRBJ1-3,TRBV28,CASSLAGVSSGNTIYF,TGTGCCAGCAGTTTGGCAGGGGTTAGCTCTGGAAACACCATATATTTT
.,.,TRBJ2-3,TRBV15,CATSRDTGSLQYF,TGTGCCACCAGCAGAGACACAGGGTCGCTCCAGTATTTT
TRBD2,.,TRBJ2-7,TRBV3-1,CVSSPAASGASYEQYF,TGTGTCAGCAGCCCAGCCGCTAGCGGGGCGTCCTACGAGCAGTACTTC
.,few,TRBJ2-3,TRBV5-1,CASSLMGSDTQYF,TGCGCCAGCAGCTTGATGGGGTCAGATACGCAGTATTTT
.,few,TRBJ1-4,TRBV6-6,CASSYAQAPLDEKLFF,TGTGCCAGCAGTTACGCCCAGGCCCCGCTGGATGAAAAACTGTTTTTT
.,few,TRBJ1-2,TRBV6-5,CASSRTGSRGDYGYTF,TGTGCCAGCAGTCGGACGGGCAGCAGGGGCGACTATGGCTACACCTTC
.,.,TRBJ2-5,TRBV3-1,CASSQAGTAGTQYF,TGTGCCAGCAGCCAAGCGGGGACGGCCGGGACCCAGTACTTC
TRBD2,.,TRBJ2-3,TRBV7-9,CASALGRDTQYF,TGTGCCAGCGCCCTCGGGAGGGATACGCAGTATTTT
TRBD2,few,TRBJ2-5,TRBV20-1,CSGLALGEQYF,TGCAGTGGACTAGCTTTGGGGGAGCAGTACTTC
.,.,TRBJ2-7,TRBV6-1,CASSEGGPHYEQYF,TGTGCCAGCAGTGAGGGGGGACCTCACTACGAGCAGTACTTC
.,.,TRBJ2-7,TRBV21-1,CASSKVGSRATSYEQYF,TGTGCCAGCAGCAAAGTGGGGTCACGAGCGACTTCCTACGAGCAGTACTTC
.,few,TRBJ2-7,TRBV4-1,CASSQGGERAGLSYEQYF,TGCGCCAGCAGCCAAGGTGGGGAGCGGGCGGGACTGTCCTACGAGCAGTACTTC
TRBD2,.,TRBJ2-2,TRBV6-6,CAGSGGATGELFF,TGTGCCGGTAGCGGGGGGGCTACCGGGGAGCTGTTTTTT
.,.,TRBJ2-5,TRBV7-8,CASSGAEQYF,TGTGCCAGCAGCGGGGCGGAGCAGTACTTC
.,.,TRBJ1-5,TRBV5-1,CASSLGGAENQPQHF,TGCGCCAGCAGCTTGGGTGGGGCTGAAAATCAGCCCCAGCATTTT
.,few,TRBJ2-4,TRBV28,CASTSILLAKNIQYF,TGTGCCAGCACCTCCATACTACTGGCCAAAAACATTCAGTACTTC
TRBD1,.,TRBJ2-1,TRBV30,CASRDRYNNEQFF,TGTGCCTCCCGGGACAGGTATAACAATGAGCAGTTCTTC
TRBD2,.,TRBJ2-7,TRBV11-2,CASRGLSGGTNEQYF,TGTGCCAGCAGGGGGTTGAGCGGGGGGACGAATGAGCAGTACTTC
.,.,TRBJ2-1,TRBV12-3/TRBV12-4,CACSLPSSSSYNEQFF,TGTGCCTGCAGTTTACCTAGCTCCAGCTCCTACAATGAGCAGTTCTTC
.,few,TRBJ2-7,TRBV12-3/TRBV12-4,CASSSGEGDEQYF,TGTGCCAGCAGTTCGGGTGAAGGTGACGAGCAGTACTTC
.,.,TRBJ1-2,TRBV20-1,CSASVPAGYTF,TGCAGTGCTAGCGTCCCAGCTGGCTACACCTTC
.,.,TRBJ1-4,TRBV12-3/TRBV12-4,CASSLRRAFATNEKLFF,TGTGCCAGCAGTTTACGCCGGGCCTTTGCAACTAATGAAAAACTGTTTTTT
.,.,TRBJ1-4,TRBV27,CASRRSRVNEKLFF,TGTGCCAGCAGAAGGAGTCGAGTAAATGAAAAACTGTTTTTT
TRBD1,.,TRBJ2-5,TRBV25-1,CASSEQGVKETQYF,TGTGCCAGCAGTGAACAGGGGGTAAAAGAGACCCAGTACTTC
TRBD2,.,TRBJ2-7,TRBV4-3,CASSPHPGLGTRGEQYF,TGCGCCAGCAGCCCCCACCCCGGACTAGGGACCCGGGGTGAGCAGTACTTC
TRBD2,.,TRBJ2-5,TRBV20-1,CSAREHSGRAETQYF,TGCAGTGCTAGAGAACATTCAGGGAGGGCTGAGACCCAGTACTTC
.,.,TRBJ2-7,TRBV20-1,CSAAVALGNEQYF,TGCAGTGCTGCAGTGGCGCTTGGGAACGAGCAGTACTTC
TRBD1,few,TRBJ1-5,TRBV12-3/TRBV12-4,CASHSPDREGDQPQHF,TGTGCCAGCCATAGTCCCGACAGGGAGGGCGATCAGCCCCAGCATTTT